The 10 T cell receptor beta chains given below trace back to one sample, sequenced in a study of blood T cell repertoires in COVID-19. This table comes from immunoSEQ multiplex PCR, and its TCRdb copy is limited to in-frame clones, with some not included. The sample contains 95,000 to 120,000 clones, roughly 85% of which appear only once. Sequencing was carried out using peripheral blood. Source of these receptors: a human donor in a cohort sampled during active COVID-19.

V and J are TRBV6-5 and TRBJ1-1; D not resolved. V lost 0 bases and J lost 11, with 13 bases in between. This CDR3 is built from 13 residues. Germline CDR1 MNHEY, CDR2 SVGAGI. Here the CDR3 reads CASSYSPGYEAFF. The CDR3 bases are TGTGCCAGCAGTTACTCGCCGGGATACGAGGCTTTCTTT.

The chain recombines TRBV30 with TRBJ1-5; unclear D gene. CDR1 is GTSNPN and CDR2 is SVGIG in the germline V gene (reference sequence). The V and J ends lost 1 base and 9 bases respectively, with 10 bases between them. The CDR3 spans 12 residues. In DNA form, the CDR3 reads TGTGCCTGGAGTGCGGGTAGCCCGCCCCAGCATTTT. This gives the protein CAWSAGSPPQHF.

The CDR3 region has the DNA TGTGCCAGCACCCCAAGCGGATCCCTCTATGGCTACACCTTC. Amino acids: CASTPSGSLYGYTF. The chain is built from TRBV6-5 and TRBJ1-2, with D hard to call. V was pared by 7 bases and J by 4 bases, with 16 bases between. Germline lookup yields CDR1 MNHEY and CDR2 SVGAGI. The CDR3 extends over 14 amino acids.

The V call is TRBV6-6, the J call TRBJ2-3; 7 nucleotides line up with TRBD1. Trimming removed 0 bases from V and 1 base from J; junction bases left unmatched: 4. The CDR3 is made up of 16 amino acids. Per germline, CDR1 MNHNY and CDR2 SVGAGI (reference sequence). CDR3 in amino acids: CASSYSPGGRTDTQYF. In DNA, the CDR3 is TGTGCCAGCAGTTACTCGCCAGGGGGTCGCACAGATACGCAGTATTTT.

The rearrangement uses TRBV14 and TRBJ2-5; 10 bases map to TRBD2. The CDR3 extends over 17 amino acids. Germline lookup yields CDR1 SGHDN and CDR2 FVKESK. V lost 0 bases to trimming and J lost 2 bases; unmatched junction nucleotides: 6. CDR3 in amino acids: CASSQERAGGLQETQYF. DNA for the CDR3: TGTGCCAGCAGCCAAGAGCGAGCGGGGGGGCTACAAGAGACCCAGTACTTC.

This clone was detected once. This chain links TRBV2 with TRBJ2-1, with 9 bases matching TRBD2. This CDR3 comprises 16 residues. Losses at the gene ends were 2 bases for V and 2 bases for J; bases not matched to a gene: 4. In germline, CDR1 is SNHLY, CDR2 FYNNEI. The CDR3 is CASSELRGGPYNEQFF. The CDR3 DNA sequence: TGTGCCAGCAGTGAATTGCGGGGGGGCCCCTACAATGAGCAGTTCTTC. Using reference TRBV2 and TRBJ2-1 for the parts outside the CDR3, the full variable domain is EPEVTQTPSHQVTQMGQEVILRCVPISNHLYFYWYRQILGQKVEFLVSFYNNEISEKSEIFDDQFSVERPDGSNFTLKIRSTKLEDSAMYFCASSELRGGPYNEQFFGPGTRLTVL.

CDR3: CASSQESQVNEQFF. The CDR3 DNA is TGTGCCAGCAGCCAAGAGTCCCAGGTCAATGAGCAGTTCTTC. V is TRBV4-2 and J is TRBJ2-1; D unresolved. The V gene's germline CDR1 is LGHNA and CDR2 YNFKEQ. V gave up 0 bases and J gave up 6 bases, with 9 bases separating them. This CDR3 comprises 14 residues.

CDR3 residues: CASSQDWAGGEYNEQFF. For the CDR3, the DNA is TGCGCCAGCAGCCAAGATTGGGCCGGGGGGGAGTACAATGAGCAGTTCTTC. V gene TRBV4-3 combines with J gene TRBJ2-1; 8 nucleotides match TRBD2. Germline V gene sequence: CDR1 LGHNA, CDR2 YSLEER. The CDR3 covers 17 residues. V shed 0 bases, J shed 4 bases, and the junction held 8 bases outside the gene matches.

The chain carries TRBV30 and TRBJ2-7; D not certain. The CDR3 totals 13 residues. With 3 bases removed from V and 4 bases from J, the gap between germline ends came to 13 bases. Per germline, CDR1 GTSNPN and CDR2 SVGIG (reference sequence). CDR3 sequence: CAWSVMVEYEQYF. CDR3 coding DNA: TGTGCCTGGAGCGTTATGGTAGAGTACGAGCAGTACTTC.

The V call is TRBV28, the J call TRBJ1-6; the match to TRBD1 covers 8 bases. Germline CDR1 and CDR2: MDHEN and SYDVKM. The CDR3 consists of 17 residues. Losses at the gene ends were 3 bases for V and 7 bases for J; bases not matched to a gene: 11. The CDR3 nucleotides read TGTGCCAGCAGTTTCCGGGCAGGGGGCCCACCCAATTCACCCCTCCACTTT. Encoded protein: CASSFRAGGPPNSPLHF.